This is a list of T cell receptor beta chains from one sample in a study of breast tumors, draining lymph nodes, adjacent tissues. Each CDR3 protein is one row after TCRdb ran MiXCR on the multiplex PCR reads. The sample has around 140,000 distinct CDR3 sequences; roughly 33% are singletons. The sequencing input was axillary lymph node tissue. Every receptor here comes from a female donor with breast cancer. Some clones in this sample may be carry-over from other donors' samples. Each CDR3 is given with its conserved first and last residue. D genes are given only for firm matches. Where a row states a size, it is once, few, many or the class of an expanded clone; other rows omit it.

TRBV10-3,many,TRBD2,TRBJ2-1,TGTGCCATCAGTATAGCGGGGGGGCTTAGTGAGCAGTTCTTC,CAISIAGGLSEQFF
TRBV5-6,.,.,TRBJ1-2,TGTGCCAGCAGCTTGGCAGGGCCCGACTATGGCTACACCTTC,CASSLAGPDYGYTF
TRBV6-5,many,TRBD1,TRBJ1-6,TGTGCCAGCAGTTACTCTCACAGGGGTAATTCACCCCTCCACTTT,CASSYSHRGNSPLHF
TRBV20-1,many,TRBD2,TRBJ2-1,TGCAGTGCTATCCCGCTAGCGGGGGACCTCAATGAGCAGTTCTTC,CSAIPLAGDLNEQFF
TRBV7-7,many,TRBD1,TRBJ2-2,TGTGCTAGCAGCTCTACAGGGGCCGGGGAGCTGTTTTTT,CASSSTGAGELFF
TRBV2,.,TRBD1,TRBJ1-4,TGTGCCAGCAGCGAAGACAGGGGCGCCGGGGATGAAAAACTGTTTTTT,CASSEDRGAGDEKLFF
TRBV7-2,many,TRBD2,TRBJ2-1,TGTGCCAGCAGCTGGCTAGCGGGGGGTCTTAGTGAGCAGTTCTTC,CASSWLAGGLSEQFF
TRBV11-2,.,.,TRBJ2-1,TGTGCCAGCAGCTTAACACAGGGTGAGCAGTTCTTC,CASSLTQGEQFF
TRBV5-1,.,TRBD1,TRBJ1-2,TGCGCCAGCGGACAGGGGATGAGTGGCTACACCTTC,CASGQGMSGYTF
TRBV20-1,many,TRBD1,TRBJ1-2,TGCAGTGCGAGGGACAGTCTACGGGGTGGCTACACCTTC,CSARDSLRGGYTF
TRBV6-5,many,.,TRBJ2-5,TGTGCCAGCAGATCCAACTGGGTCGGGGAGACCCAGTACTTC,CASRSNWVGETQYF
TRBV2,many,.,TRBJ2-2,TGTGCCAGCAGTCGGGCAGGTGGGAACACCGGGGAGCTGTTTTTT,CASSRAGGNTGELFF
TRBV4-2,many,.,TRBJ2-1,TGTGCCAGCAGCCAAGCGATAGGGACAAACAACAATGAGCAGTTCTTC,CASSQAIGTNNNEQFF
TRBV7-2,.,.,TRBJ2-3,.,CASSPFGQGSPYF
TRBV6-5,many,.,TRBJ1-6,TGTGCCAGCAGTTACCAAGGTTATAATTCACCCCTCCACTTT,CASSYQGYNSPLHF
TRBV11-2,many,.,TRBJ2-3,TGTGCCAGCAGCTCCAGGGAGGATACGCAGTATTTT,CASSSREDTQYF
TRBV20-1,.,.,TRBJ2-1,TGCAGTGCTAGTTGGACTGTATGCAATGAGCAGTTCTTC,CSASWTVCNEQFF
TRBV15,.,.,TRBJ1-4,TGTGCCGCCAGCAGTGGGCAGGCTGCAACTAATGAAAAACTGTTTTTT,CAASSGQAATNEKLFF
TRBV20-1,many,TRBD2,TRBJ2-5,TGCAGTGCTAGAGACAGCGGGGCGATCCAAGAGACCCAGTACTTC,CSARDSGAIQETQYF
TRBV20-1,.,TRBD1,TRBJ2-1,TGCAGTGCTCCCGACAGGGAGAATGAGCAGTTCTTC,CSAPDRENEQFF
TRBV7-9,many,TRBD2,TRBJ2-1,TGTGCCAGCAGCTTAGCGGGACTAGAGCGTGATGAGCAGTTCTTC,CASSLAGLERDEQFF
TRBV6-6,many,.,TRBJ1-6,TGTGCCAGCAGTGGCACACCTGATTCACCCCTCCACTTT,CASSGTPDSPLHF
TRBV5-1,many,TRBD1,TRBJ1-4,TGCGCCAGCAGCGCAGGTCACAGGGGGACTAATGAAAAACTGTTTTTT,CASSAGHRGTNEKLFF
TRBV24-1,many,.,TRBJ1-3,TGTGCCACCTGGAGACCTCGGGGAAACACCATATATTTT,CATWRPRGNTIYF
TRBV20-1,.,.,TRBJ2-5,TGCAGTGCGAGCTCAGGGCTTTTCGACACCTTC,CSASSGLFDTF
TRBV6-2/TRBV6-3,.,.,TRBJ1-2,TGTGCCAGCAGTTACGAGACACAGGGCCGTAGTTCCGGCTACACCTTC,CASSYETQGRSSGYTF
TRBV28,.,TRBD1,TRBJ1-6,TGTGCCAGCAGTTCGAGGACAGGGATAGATAATTCACCCCTCCACTTT,CASSSRTGIDNSPLHF
TRBV6-5,many,.,TRBJ1-6,TGTGCCAGCAGTTATACTCGTCAGAGTGGGAATTCACCCCTCCACTTT,CASSYTRQSGNSPLHF
TRBV6-6,many,.,TRBJ1-4,TGTGCCAGCATTAGTCGGGATGAAAAACTGTTTTTT,CASISRDEKLFF
TRBV19,many,.,TRBJ1-2,TGTGCCAGTAGCACAGGCGGGGGGCGTAGCTATGGCTACACCTTC,CASSTGGGRSYGYTF
TRBV27,.,.,TRBJ1-1,TGTGCCAGCAGTTTAGGGGAGGACACTGAAGCTTTCTTT,CASSLGEDTEAFF
TRBV6-6,few,.,TRBJ1-2,TGTGCCAGCAGTCCCGGGACTCACTATGACTACACCTTC,CASSPGTHYDYTF
TRBV20-1,many,TRBD1,TRBJ1-2,TGCAGTGCTAGCTCATTCGAAGGGACAGGGCTCTATGGCTACACCTTC,CSASSFEGTGLYGYTF
TRBV18,many,TRBD2,TRBJ2-3,TGTGCCAGCTCACCATTCAATAGCGGGGGGGCAGATACGCAGTATTTT,CASSPFNSGGADTQYF
TRBV3-1,.,.,TRBJ1-2,TGTGCCAGCAGCCAAGTGGGCGGTGGCTACACCTTC,CASSQVGGGYTF
TRBV6-5,many,TRBD1,TRBJ2-1,TGTGCCAGCAGTTACTCGGACGTTGGTGGGGACAGGGCCTCCAATGAGCAGTTCTTC,CASSYSDVGGDRASNEQFF
TRBV4-1,.,TRBD2,TRBJ2-3,TGCGCCAGCAGCCAAGTCGCGGGGGGGGTCACAGATACGCAGTATTTT,CASSQVAGGVTDTQYF
TRBV20-1,many,TRBD1,TRBJ2-3,TGCAGTGCACCGGGACAGGGGGTCACAGATACGCAGTATTTT,CSAPGQGVTDTQYF
TRBV19,many,.,TRBJ2-5,TGTGCCAGTAGTATAGATCCGGGGGAGACCCAGTACTTC,CASSIDPGETQYF
TRBV7-8,many,TRBD2,TRBJ2-1,TGTGCCAGCAGCTTAGTGGGACAGGGAACCAGACTAGCGGGGGCCCAGCAGTTCTTC,CASSLVGQGTRLAGAQQFF
TRBV6-5,.,.,TRBJ1-3,TGTGCCAGCAATTTGGGCACCAACATTTTCAACACCATATATTTT,CASNLGTNIFNTIYF
TRBV5-5,.,.,TRBJ2-5,TGTGCCAGCAGCCCACGAGGCCCGGGGGCCCAGTACTTC,CASSPRGPGAQYF